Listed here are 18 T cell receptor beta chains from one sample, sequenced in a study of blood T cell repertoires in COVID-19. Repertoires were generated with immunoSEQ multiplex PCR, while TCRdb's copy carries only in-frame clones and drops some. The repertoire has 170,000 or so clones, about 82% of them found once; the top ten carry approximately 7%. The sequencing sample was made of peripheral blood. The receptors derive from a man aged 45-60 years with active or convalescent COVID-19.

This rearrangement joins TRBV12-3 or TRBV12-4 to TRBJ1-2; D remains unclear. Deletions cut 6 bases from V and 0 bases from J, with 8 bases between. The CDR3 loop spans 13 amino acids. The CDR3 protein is CASSPQPNYGYTF. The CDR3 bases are TGTGCCAGCAGCCCACAGCCTAACTATGGCTACACCTTC.

CDR3 coding DNA: TGTGCCAGTAGTATTATACAGGGTCGAGGGTACGAGCAGTACTTC. Residues: CASSIIQGRGYEQYF. The chain couples TRBV19 to TRBJ2-7, with D tentatively TRBD1 (6 bases). CDR1 is LNHDA, CDR2 SQIVND, per germline (reference sequence). Trimming shortened V by 3 bases and J by 4 bases, and 16 bases separated the two germline ends. This CDR3 has 15 residues.

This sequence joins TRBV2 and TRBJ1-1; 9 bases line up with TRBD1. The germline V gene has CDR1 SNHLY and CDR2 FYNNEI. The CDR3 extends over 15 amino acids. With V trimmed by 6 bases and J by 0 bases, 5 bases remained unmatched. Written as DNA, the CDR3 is TGTGCCAGCAGGGGGGACAGGGCCGTGAACACTGAAGCTTTCTTT. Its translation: CASRGDRAVNTEAFF.

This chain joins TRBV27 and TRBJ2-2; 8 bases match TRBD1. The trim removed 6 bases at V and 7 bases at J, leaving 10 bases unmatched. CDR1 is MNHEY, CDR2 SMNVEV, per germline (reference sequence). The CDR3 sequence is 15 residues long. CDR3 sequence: CASRQPSGGHGELFF. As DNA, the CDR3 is TGTGCCAGCAGACAACCGTCAGGGGGCCACGGGGAGCTGTTTTTT.

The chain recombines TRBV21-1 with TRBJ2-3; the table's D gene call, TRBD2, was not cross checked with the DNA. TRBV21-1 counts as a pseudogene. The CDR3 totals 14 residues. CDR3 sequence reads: CASSKVAPGDTQYF. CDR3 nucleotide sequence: TGTGCCAGCAGCAAAGTAGCTCCTGGGGATACGCAGTATTTT.

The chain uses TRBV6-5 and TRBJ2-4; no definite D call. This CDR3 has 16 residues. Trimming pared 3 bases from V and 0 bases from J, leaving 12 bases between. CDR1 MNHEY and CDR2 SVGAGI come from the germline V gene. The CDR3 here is CASSYSFSLAKNIQYF. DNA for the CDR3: TGTGCCAGCAGTTATAGTTTTTCACTAGCCAAAAACATTCAGTACTTC.

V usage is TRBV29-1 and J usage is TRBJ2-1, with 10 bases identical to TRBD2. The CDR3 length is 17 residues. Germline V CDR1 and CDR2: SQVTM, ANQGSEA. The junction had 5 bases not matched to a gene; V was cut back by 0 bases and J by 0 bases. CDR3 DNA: TGCAGCGTTGAAGATCTAAAGCGGGGGGGCTCCTACAATGAGCAGTTCTTC. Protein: CSVEDLKRGGSYNEQFF.

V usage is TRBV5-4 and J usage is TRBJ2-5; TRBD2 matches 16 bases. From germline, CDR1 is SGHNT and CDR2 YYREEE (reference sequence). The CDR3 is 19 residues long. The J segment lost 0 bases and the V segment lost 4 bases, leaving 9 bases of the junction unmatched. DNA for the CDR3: TGTGCCAGCAGCGCGGGACTAGCGGGGGGGAGCCAATACCAAGAGACCCAGTACTTC. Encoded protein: CASSAGLAGGSQYQETQYF.

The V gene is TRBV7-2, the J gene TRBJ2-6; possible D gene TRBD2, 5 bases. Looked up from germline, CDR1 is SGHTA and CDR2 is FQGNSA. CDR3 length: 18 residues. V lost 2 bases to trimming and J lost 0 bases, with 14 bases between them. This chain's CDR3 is CASSLRRTPPSGANVLTF. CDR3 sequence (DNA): TGTGCCAGCAGCTTAAGGAGGACCCCCCCCTCTGGGGCCAACGTCCTGACTTTC.

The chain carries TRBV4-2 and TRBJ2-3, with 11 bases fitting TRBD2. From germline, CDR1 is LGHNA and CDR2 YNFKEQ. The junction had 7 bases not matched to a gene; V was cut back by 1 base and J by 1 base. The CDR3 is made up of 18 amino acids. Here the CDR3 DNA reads TGTGCCAGCAGCCAAGTGTCTAGCGGGGGGATCGGCACAGATACGCAGTATTTT. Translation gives CASSQVSSGGIGTDTQYF.

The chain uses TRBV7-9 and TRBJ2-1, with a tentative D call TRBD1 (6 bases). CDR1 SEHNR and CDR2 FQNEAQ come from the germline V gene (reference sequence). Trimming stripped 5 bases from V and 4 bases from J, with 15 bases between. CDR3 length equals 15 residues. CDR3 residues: CASSPSGTTYNEQFF. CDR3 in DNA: TGTGCCAGCAGCCCCTCCGGGACAACTTACAATGAGCAGTTCTTC.

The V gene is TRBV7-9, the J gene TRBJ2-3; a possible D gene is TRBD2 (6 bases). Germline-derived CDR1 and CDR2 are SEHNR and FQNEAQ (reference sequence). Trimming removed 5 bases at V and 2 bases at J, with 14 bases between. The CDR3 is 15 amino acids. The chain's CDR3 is CASSPAGLPTDTQYF. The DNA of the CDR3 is TGTGCCAGCAGCCCTGCGGGACTTCCCACAGATACGCAGTATTTT.

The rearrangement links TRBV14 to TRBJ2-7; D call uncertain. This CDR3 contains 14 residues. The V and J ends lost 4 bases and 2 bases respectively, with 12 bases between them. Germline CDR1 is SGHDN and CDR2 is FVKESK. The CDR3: CASSRDTITYEQYF. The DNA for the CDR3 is TGTGCCAGCAGCCGTGACACCATCACCTACGAGCAGTACTTC.

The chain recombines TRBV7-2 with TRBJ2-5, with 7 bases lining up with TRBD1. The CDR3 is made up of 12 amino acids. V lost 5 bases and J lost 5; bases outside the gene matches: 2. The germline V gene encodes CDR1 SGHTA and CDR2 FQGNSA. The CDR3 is CASSQGGETQYF. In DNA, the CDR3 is TGTGCCAGCAGCCAAGGGGGCGAGACCCAGTACTTC.

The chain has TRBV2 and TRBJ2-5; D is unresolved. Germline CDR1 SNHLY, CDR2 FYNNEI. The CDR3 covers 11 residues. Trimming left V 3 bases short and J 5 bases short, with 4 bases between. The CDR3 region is CASSDYETQYF. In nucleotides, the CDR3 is TGTGCCAGCAGTGACTATGAGACCCAGTACTTC.

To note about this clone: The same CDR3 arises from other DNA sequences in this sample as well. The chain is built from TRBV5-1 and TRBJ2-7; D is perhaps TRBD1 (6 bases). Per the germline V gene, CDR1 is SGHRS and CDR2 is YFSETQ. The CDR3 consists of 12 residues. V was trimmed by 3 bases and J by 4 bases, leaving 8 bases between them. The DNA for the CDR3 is TGCGCCAGCAGCTCGACAGGTTACGAGCAGTACTTC. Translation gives CASSSTGYEQYF.

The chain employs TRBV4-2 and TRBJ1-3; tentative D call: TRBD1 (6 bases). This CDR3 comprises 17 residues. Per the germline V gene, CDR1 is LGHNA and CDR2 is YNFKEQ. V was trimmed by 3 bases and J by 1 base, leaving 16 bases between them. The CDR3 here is CASSHDIQGRSGNTIYF. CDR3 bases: TGTGCCAGCAGCCACGATATACAGGGAAGGTCTGGAAACACCATATATTTT.

CDR3 residues: CASSEDRGREEKLFF. CDR3 bases: TGTGCCAGCAGCGAGGACAGGGGAAGAGAGGAAAAACTGTTTTTT. The chain employs TRBV5-4 and TRBJ1-4; 9 nucleotides line up with TRBD1. The germline CDR1 and CDR2 sequences are SGHNT and YYREEE (reference sequence). CDR3 length equals 15 residues. J was trimmed by 8 bases and V by 4 bases; bases with no gene match: 9.